What follows describes a single T cell receptor beta chain. What it recognizes is unknown. This CDR3 comprises 15 residues. With 5 bases removed from V and 3 bases from J, the gap between germline ends came to 13 bases. Germline V CDR1 and CDR2: SGHVS, FQNEAQ. From the 5' RACE reads, TCRdb called clonotypes with MiXCR, one entry per CDR3 protein. The sample contains fewer than 650,000 distinct CDR3 sequences, about 22% of which appear only once. This record comes from a study of T-cell memory formation after mild COVID-19. Overall study findings and caveats: The study found balanced CD4/CD8 in clones contracting day 15 to 85 and a CD4+ lean in later expanders. Unconfirmed was the SARS-CoV-2 specificity of second-wave clones that peaked on day 37.

Input material: PBMCs or a T cell subset sorted from them (not recorded which). The chain couples TRBV7-8 to TRBJ2-2; D might be TRBD1 or TRBD2, each matching 6 bases. The sequence came from an adult woman who had mild COVID-19 (a few samples of this study predate the infection). Cell type and time point are not known. The CDR3 bases are TGTGCCAGCAGCCCTAGGGGGGCCGACACCGGGGAGCTGTTTTTT. Translating it yields CASSPRGADTGELFF. The whole variable domain, remainder taken from reference TRBV7-8 and TRBJ2-2, is GAGVSQSPRYKVAKRGQDVALRCDPISGHVSLFWYQQALGQGPEFLTYFQNEAQLDKSGLPSDRFFAERPEGSVSTLKIQRTQQEDSAVYLCASSPRGADTGELFFGEGSRLTVL.